The 8 T cell receptor beta chains listed next were all sequenced from one sample in a study of cytomegalovirus exposure and HLA in healthy donors. Primers: 60 Vbeta forward and 13 Jbeta reverse. Profiled with immunoSEQ multiplex PCR; TCRdb holds only in-frame clones, not every one. The data include about 160,000 clones; the top ten clones carry 1% to 1.5%. Sequenced material: PBMCs. The source is a woman aged 55-69 years in good health and CMV-seronegative.

The rearrangement uses TRBV27 and TRBJ2-2; 7 bases are a match to TRBD2. The length of the CDR3 is 14 residues. Germline lookup yields CDR1 MNHEY and CDR2 SMNVEV (reference sequence). V was clipped by 2 bases and J by 5 bases; unmatched bases: 2. The CDR3: CASSLREGTGELFF. Written as DNA, the CDR3 is TGTGCCAGCAGTTTAAGGGAGGGGACCGGGGAGCTGTTTTTT.

The V call is TRBV10-2, the J call TRBJ2-7; 8 bases match TRBD1. Losses at the gene ends were 6 bases for V and 7 bases for J; bases not matched to a gene: 11. This CDR3 comprises 14 residues. Germline V lookup: CDR1 WSHSY, CDR2 SAAADI. The CDR3 sequence is CASSIRQGMGEQYF. CDR3 in DNA: TGCGCCAGCAGCATTCGACAGGGGATGGGGGAGCAGTACTTC.

The V gene is TRBV7-2, the J gene TRBJ1-3; D ambiguous. This CDR3 spans 15 amino acids. Germline V gives CDR1 SGHTA, CDR2 FQGNSA. V lost 1 base and J lost 0, with 7 bases in between. The CDR3 DNA follows: TGTGCCAGCAGCTTAGAACGGAGCTCTGGAAACACCATATATTTT. Protein sequence: CASSLERSSGNTIYF.

The chain couples TRBV7-6 to TRBJ2-5; D perhaps matches TRBD2 (7 bases). Looked up from germline, CDR1 is SGHVS and CDR2 is FNYEAQ. The CDR3 contains 19 residues. Trimming took off 9 bases at V and 3 bases at J, with 32 bases between the two ends. The CDR3 DNA sequence: TGTGCCAGTGGACAGTCCCCGGGAGGTGCCTCGTTCTTTAAAGAGACCCAGTACTTC. Encoded protein: CASGQSPGGASFFKETQYF.

CDR3 residues: CASSSGVIAKNIQYF. The CDR3 DNA follows: TGTGCCAGCTCATCAGGGGTCATAGCCAAAAACATTCAGTACTTC. The V call is TRBV18, the J call TRBJ2-4, with a weak D call TRBD1 (6 bases). Trimming cost V 5 bases and J 0 bases, with 11 bases left between them. Germline V gene sequence: CDR1 KGHSH, CDR2 LQKENI. This CDR3 has 15 amino acids.

The chain links TRBV19 to TRBJ1-1; D remains ambiguous. The V gene's germline CDR1 is LNHDA and CDR2 SQIVND (reference sequence). The CDR3 sequence is 13 residues long. V was trimmed by 7 bases and J by 4 bases, leaving 13 bases between them. This CDR3 reads CASIRGYGTEAFF. CDR3 DNA: TGTGCCAGTATCCGGGGTTACGGCACTGAAGCTTTCTTT.

The V and J genes are TRBV5-1 and TRBJ2-3, with TRBD1 identical over 9 bases. The CDR3 consists of 13 residues. V trimming: 7 bases; J trimming: 5 bases; junction bases outside the gene matches: 5. The germline V gene has CDR1 SGHRS and CDR2 YFSETQ. CDR3 in amino acids: CASGDRVGDTQYF. The CDR3 DNA reads TGCGCCAGCGGGGACAGGGTCGGAGATACGCAGTATTTT.

The gene calls are TRBV18 and TRBJ2-1, with TRBD1 matching over 9 bases. CDR3 length equals 14 residues. The germline CDR1 and CDR2 sequences are KGHSH and LQKENI. The V and J ends lost 3 bases and 8 bases, in that order; junction bases with no gene match: 5. CDR3 loop: CASSPGQGWHEQFF. The CDR3 bases are TGTGCCAGCTCACCGGGACAGGGTTGGCATGAGCAGTTCTTC. The full variable domain, its missing parts supplied by reference TRBV18 and TRBJ2-1, is NAGVMQNPRHLVRRRGQEARLRCSPMKGHSHVYWYRQLPEEGLKFMVYLQKENIIDESGMPKERFSAEFPKEGPSILRIQQVVRGDSAAYFCASSPGQGWHEQFFGPGTRLTVL.